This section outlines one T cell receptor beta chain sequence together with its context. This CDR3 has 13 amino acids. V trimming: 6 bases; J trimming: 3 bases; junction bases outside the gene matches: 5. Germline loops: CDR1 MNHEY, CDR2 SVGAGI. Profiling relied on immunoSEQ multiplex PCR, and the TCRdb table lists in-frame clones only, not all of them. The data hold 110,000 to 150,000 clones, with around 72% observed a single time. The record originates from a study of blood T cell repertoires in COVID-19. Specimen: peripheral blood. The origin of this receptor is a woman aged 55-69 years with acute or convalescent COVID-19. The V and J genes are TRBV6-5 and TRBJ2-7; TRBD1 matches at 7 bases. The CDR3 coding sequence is TGTGCCAGCAGACCAGGGGGTTTCTACGAGCAGTACTTC. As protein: CASRPGGFYEQYF.